One and the same sample provided the 17 T cell receptor beta chains below, sequenced in a study of shared clonotypes between healthy human individuals. TCRdb's copy holds only in-frame clones and misses some; the assay was immunoSEQ multiplex PCR. The repertoire holds over a million clones, with around 97% as singletons. Sequencing was performed on naive CD4+ T cells sorted from blood. Subset defined: CD45RA+ positively selected. The receptors originated from a man in his thirties or forties in good health.

The chain recombines TRBV6-5 with TRBJ2-1; D uncertain. The germline CDR1 and CDR2 sequences are MNHEY and SVGAGI. The CDR3 runs 15 residues. V was shortened by 0 bases and J by 4 bases, with 10 bases between the two germline ends. This CDR3 reads CASSYSPVEYNEQFF. CDR3 DNA: TGTGCCAGCAGTTACTCACCGGTTGAATACAATGAGCAGTTCTTC.

The chain joins TRBV7-9 to TRBJ2-7, with D perhaps TRBD1 or TRBD2 (7 bases each). The CDR3 is made up of 17 amino acids. Germline lookup yields CDR1 SEHNR and CDR2 FQNEAQ (reference sequence). V dropped 4 bases and J dropped 2 bases, with 21 bases sitting between them. The CDR3 loop reads CASSSRGGLRGTYEQYF. The CDR3 DNA reads as TGTGCCAGCAGCTCCAGGGGGGGTCTGCGGGGGACCTACGAGCAGTACTTC.

The chain couples TRBV10-3 to TRBJ1-3, with a tentative D call TRBD1 (5 bases). V lost 6 bases and J 0 bases, leaving 9 bases between the germline ends. Germline CDR1 reads ENHRY; CDR2 reads SYGVKD. There are 14 residues in the CDR3. CDR3 sequence: CAIRLGDSGNTIYF. In nucleotides, the CDR3 is TGTGCCATCAGACTAGGGGACTCTGGAAACACCATATATTTT.

This clone is a singleton in its sample. V is TRBV4-1 and J is TRBJ2-1; TRBD1 might be the D (6 bases). Trimming left V 0 bases short and J 9 bases short, with 12 bases between. Germline CDR1 and CDR2: MGHRA and YSYEKL. The CDR3 sequence is 14 residues long. CDR3 coding DNA: TGCGCCAGCAGCCAAGAAGGGACAAAGGGTGAGCAGTTCTTC. Translated, it gives CASSQEGTKGEQFF.

About this clone itself: Other DNA sequences in this sample translate to the same CDR3. The V gene is TRBV7-3, the J gene TRBJ2-2; 10 bases match TRBD2. Germline CDR1 is SGHTA and CDR2 is FQGTGA. With V trimmed by 8 bases and J by 4 bases, 7 bases remained unmatched. This CDR3 has 15 amino acids. The CDR3 protein is CASSLAGGPTGELFF. Written as DNA, the CDR3 is TGTGCCAGCTCCTTAGCGGGAGGCCCCACCGGGGAGCTGTTTTTT.

The V gene is TRBV6-5, the J gene TRBJ2-7; D may be TRBD1 or TRBD2 (5 bases each). The length of the CDR3 is 12 residues. Trimming took 5 bases from V and 12 from J, leaving 17 bases between them. Germline-derived CDR1 and CDR2 are MNHEY and SVGAGI. Here the CDR3 reads CASSMGTGRWYF. The DNA for the CDR3 is TGTGCCAGCAGTATGGGGACGGGAAGGTGGTACTTC.

This chain links TRBV2 with TRBJ2-2; TRBD1 is a possible D gene (7 bases). From germline, CDR1 is SNHLY and CDR2 FYNNEI. With 8 bases removed from V and 3 bases from J, the gap between germline ends came to 13 bases. The CDR3 is made up of 14 amino acids. CDR3 amino acids: CASGGGTDTGELFF. As DNA, the CDR3 is TGTGCCAGCGGAGGGGGCACGGACACCGGGGAGCTGTTTTTT.

In DNA, the CDR3 is TGTGCCAGCAGCTCCGGGACAGGGAACACCGGGGAGCTGTTTTTT. Translated: CASSSGTGNTGELFF. The rearrangement uses TRBV5-4 and TRBJ2-2; 8 nucleotides align to TRBD1. CDR3 size: 15 residues. Germline V gene lookup returns CDR1 SGHNT and CDR2 YYREEE (reference sequence). V lost 3 bases to trimming and J lost 1 base; unmatched junction nucleotides: 2.

A word on this clone: Within the sample, other DNA sequences also encode this same CDR3. The rearrangement joins TRBV18 to TRBJ2-2; TRBD2 aligns across 8 bases. The germline V gene has CDR1 KGHSH and CDR2 LQKENI. This CDR3 spans 15 amino acids. V was pared by 3 bases and J by 5 bases, with 5 bases of the junction left unmatched. The CDR3 protein is CASSPTGGRTGELFF. CDR3 coding DNA: TGTGCCAGCTCACCGACGGGGGGGAGAACCGGGGAGCTGTTTTTT.

The table lists this clone with a count of one. The V call is TRBV11-2, the J call TRBJ2-5; D is perhaps TRBD1 or TRBD2 (5 bases each). The germline V gene encodes CDR1 SGHAT and CDR2 FQNNGV. V lost 5 bases to trimming and J lost 5 bases, with 12 bases between them. This CDR3 region has 13 residues. The CDR3 protein is CASSRSWGETQYF. For the CDR3, the DNA is TGTGCCAGCAGCAGGAGTTGGGGGGAGACCCAGTACTTC. The full variable domain, completed using reference TRBV11-2 and TRBJ2-5, is EAGVAQSPRYKIIEKRQSVAFWCNPISGHATLYWYQQILGQGPKLLIQFQNNGVVDDSQLPKDRFSAERLKGVDSTLKIQPAKLEDSAVYLCASSRSWGETQYFGPGTRLLVL.

The chain employs TRBV19 and TRBJ1-5; D is possibly TRBD1 (5 bases). Germline assignment: CDR1 LNHDA and CDR2 SQIVND (reference sequence). V lost 4 bases to trimming and J lost 9 bases, with 16 bases between them. CDR3 length equals 14 residues. CDR3 sequence: CASSRDSGSWPQHF. CDR3 sequence (DNA): TGTGCCAGTAGTAGGGACTCAGGGAGTTGGCCCCAGCATTTT.

This chain uses TRBV19 with TRBJ1-1; D not resolved. CDR3 size: 14 residues. V was cut by 4 bases and J by 1 base, with 10 bases left in between. CDR1 LNHDA and CDR2 SQIVND come from the germline V gene (reference sequence). Here the CDR3 reads CASSSGAANTEAFF. The CDR3 DNA reads TGTGCCAGTAGTAGCGGCGCAGCGAACACTGAAGCTTTCTTT.

The gene calls are TRBV27 and TRBJ2-7; 14 nucleotides line up with TRBD2. The trim removed 5 bases at V and 7 bases at J, leaving 7 bases unmatched. There are 15 residues in the CDR3. CDR1 and CDR2 (germline): MNHEY, SMNVEV (reference sequence). The CDR3 sequence: CASSKTSGRAGEQYF. DNA for the CDR3: TGTGCCAGCAGTAAGACTAGCGGGAGGGCCGGAGAGCAGTACTTC.

This rearrangement joins TRBV27 to TRBJ1-4, with D possibly being TRBD1 (5 bases). Trimming took off 5 bases at V and 7 bases at J, with 17 bases between the two ends. The CDR3 sequence is 15 residues long. In germline, CDR1 is MNHEY, CDR2 SMNVEV (reference sequence). CDR3 coding DNA: TGTGCCAGCAGTCCCCAGGGTCTCCCCAGTGAAAAACTGTTTTTT. Translating gives CASSPQGLPSEKLFF. The full variable domain, completed using reference TRBV27 and TRBJ1-4, is EAQVTQNPRYLITVTGKKLTVTCSQNMNHEYMSWYRQDPGLGLRQIYYSMNVEVTDKGDVPEGYKVSRKEKRNFPLILESPSPNQTSLYFCASSPQGLPSEKLFFGSGTQLSVL.

V is TRBV5-1 and J is TRBJ1-1; TRBD1 agrees at 7 bases. This CDR3 region has 17 residues. Germline assignment: CDR1 SGHRS and CDR2 YFSETQ. The junction had 8 bases not matched to a gene; V was cut back by 0 bases and J by 0 bases. The CDR3 here is CASSLGGGAVVNTEAFF. The CDR3 nucleotides read TGCGCCAGCAGCTTGGGAGGGGGCGCGGTGGTGAACACTGAAGCTTTCTTT. The complete variable domain, with remaining parts taken from reference TRBV5-1 and TRBJ1-1, reads KAGVTQTPRYLIKTRGQQVTLSCSPISGHRSVSWYQQTPGQGLQFLFEYFSETQRNKGNFPGRFSGRQFSNSRSEMNVSTLELGDSALYLCASSLGGGAVVNTEAFFGQGTRLTVV.

A single count supports this clone. CDR3: CASSLLGKDYEQYF. DNA of the CDR3: TGTGCCAGCAGCTTGTTAGGGAAAGACTACGAGCAGTACTTC. The rearrangement joins TRBV5-4 to TRBJ2-7, with D unclear. The CDR3 length is 14 residues. Germline V gene lookup returns CDR1 SGHNT and CDR2 YYREEE (reference sequence). V lost 1 base and J 3 bases, leaving 11 bases between the germline ends.

The chain links TRBV5-1 to TRBJ1-3; D not resolved. Between the trimmed V and J ends, which lost 0 bases and 0 bases, there was a span of 10 bases. Germline V gene lookup returns CDR1 SGHRS and CDR2 YFSETQ. CDR3 length: 16 residues. For the CDR3, the DNA is TGCGCCAGCAGCTTGGTAGCCGCTAGCTCTGGAAACACCATATATTTT. Protein sequence: CASSLVAASSGNTIYF.